This T cell receptor beta chain was sequenced for a study of blood T cell repertoires in COVID-19. Study-wide background: Samples of COVID-19 (acute and convalescent) were obtained from the United States, Italy and Spain.

This table comes from immunoSEQ multiplex PCR, and its TCRdb copy is limited to in-frame clones, with some not included. The profile covers approximately 130,000 clones, with about 85% appearing a single time and around 4.5% taken by the ten largest. CDR1 and CDR2 (germline): LGHNA, YSLEER. Trimming took 1 base from V and 0 from J, leaving 7 bases between them. This CDR3 comprises 15 residues. The gene calls are TRBV4-3 and TRBJ1-3; weak D call: TRBD1 (5 bases). The source of this sequence is a human donor in a cohort sampled during active COVID-19. Material for sequencing was peripheral blood. For the CDR3, the DNA is TGCGCCAGCAGCCAAGTCGGGGGCTCTGGAAACACCATATATTTT. Encoded protein: CASSQVGGSGNTIYF.